What follows are 5 T cell receptor beta chains derived from one specimen sequenced in a study of human T cells and chemical hapten exposure. MiXCR, applied by TCRdb to the RACE reads, yields one record per CDR3 protein. This sample carries around 92,000 distinct CDR3 sequences, approximately 10% of them seen once, and the ten largest clones take 3.1%. The time point is: pre-sensitization, week 0. Treatment here: therapeutic diphenylcyclopropenone sensitization with weekly scalp DPC. Sequenced here: whole blood, sampled in connection with sensitization to the hapten diphenylcyclopropenone (DPC). The receptors were sampled from a woman aged 60-75 years with alopecia areata. Some clones in this sample may be carry-over from other donors' samples.

This clonotype was seen many times. This chain uses TRBV7-6 with TRBJ2-7; 15 bases fit TRBD2. Germline V gene data show CDR1 as SGHVS and CDR2 as FNYEAQ. J was trimmed by 4 bases and V by 5 bases; bases with no gene match: 6. The CDR3 consists of 16 residues. This chain's CDR3 is CASSPGTSGGRYEQYF. DNA for the CDR3: TGTGCCAGCAGCCCAGGGACTAGCGGGGGGAGGTACGAGCAGTACTTC.

The chain links TRBV3-1 to TRBJ2-7; D gene ambiguous. The germline CDR1 and CDR2 sequences are LGHDT and YNNKEL (reference sequence). V gave up 1 base and J gave up 6 bases, with 13 bases separating them. This CDR3 is built from 14 residues. The CDR3 DNA sequence: TGTGCCAGCAGCCAAGGTACTTGGATCGCCGAGCAGTACTTC. Encoded protein: CASSQGTWIAEQYF.

The chain is built from TRBV29-1 and TRBJ1-5; no firm D call. V lost 7 bases, J lost 4 bases, and 14 bases lay in between. The CDR3 loop spans 13 amino acids. Per germline, CDR1 SQVTM and CDR2 ANQGSEA. CDR3 sequence (DNA): TGCAGCGCCTCCATCCAAGATAATCAGCCCCAGCATTTT. It specifies CSASIQDNQPQHF.

The V and J genes are TRBV13 and TRBJ2-5; D perhaps matches TRBD1 (6 bases). The CDR3 has 13 residues. Germline V CDR1 and CDR2: PRHDT, FYEKMQ (reference sequence). The V end lost 3 bases, the J end lost 5 bases, and 10 bases lay between the germline ends. CDR3 protein: CASSFNRDETQYF. DNA of the CDR3: TGTGCCAGCAGCTTCAACAGGGATGAGACCCAGTACTTC.

A few counts support this clonotype. The rearrangement links TRBV7-8 to TRBJ1-5; the D gene is possibly TRBD1 (5 bases). V lost 5 bases and J 3 bases, leaving 11 bases between the germline ends. From germline, CDR1 is SGHVS and CDR2 FQNEAQ. This CDR3 comprises 14 residues. The CDR3 bases are TGTGCCAGCAGCCACGGGACTCCCAATCAGCCCCAGCATTTT. It yields the protein CASSHGTPNQPQHF.